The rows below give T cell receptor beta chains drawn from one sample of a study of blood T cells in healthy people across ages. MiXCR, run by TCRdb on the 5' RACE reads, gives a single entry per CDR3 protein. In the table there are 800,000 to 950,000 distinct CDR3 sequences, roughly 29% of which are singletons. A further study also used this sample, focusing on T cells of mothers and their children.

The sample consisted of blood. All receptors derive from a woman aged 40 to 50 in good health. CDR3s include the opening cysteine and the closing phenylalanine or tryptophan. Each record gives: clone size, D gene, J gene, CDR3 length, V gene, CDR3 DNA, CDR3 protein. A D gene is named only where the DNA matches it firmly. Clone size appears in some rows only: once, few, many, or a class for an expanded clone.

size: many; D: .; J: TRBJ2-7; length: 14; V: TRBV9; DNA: TGTGCCAGCAGCGCGCTAACAGGGAACAACGAGCAGTACTTC; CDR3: CASSALTGNNEQYF
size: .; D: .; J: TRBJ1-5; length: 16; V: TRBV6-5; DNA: TGTGCCAGCAGCGCTCGAATCCGGGACCTCAATCAGCCCCAGCATTTT; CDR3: CASSARIRDLNQPQHF
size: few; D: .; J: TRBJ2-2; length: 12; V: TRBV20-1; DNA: TGCAGTGCTAGAGGCGGCGCCGGGGAGCTGTTTTTT; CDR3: CSARGGAGELFF
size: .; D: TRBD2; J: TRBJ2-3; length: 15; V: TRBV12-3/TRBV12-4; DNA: TGTGCCAGCAGGCTGGGACTAGCGGGGCCAGATACGCAGTATTTT; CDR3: CASRLGLAGPDTQYF
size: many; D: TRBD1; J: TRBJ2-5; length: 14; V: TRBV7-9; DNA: TGTGCCAGCAGCACCGAGGACAGGGAAGAGACCCAGTACTTC; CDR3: CASSTEDREETQYF
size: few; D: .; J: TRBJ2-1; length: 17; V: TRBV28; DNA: TGTGCCAGCAGTTTAAATAGCGGCGTCCCTTCCTACAATGAGCAGTTCTTC; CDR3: CASSLNSGVPSYNEQFF
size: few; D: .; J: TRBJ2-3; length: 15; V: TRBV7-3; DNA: TGTGCCAGCAGCCCTATGGCAGGTCTAGCAGATACGCAGTATTTT; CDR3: CASSPMAGLADTQYF
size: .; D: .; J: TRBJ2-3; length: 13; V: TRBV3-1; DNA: TGTGCCAGCAGCCAAGGACCCTCGGATACGCAGTATTTT; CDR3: CASSQGPSDTQYF
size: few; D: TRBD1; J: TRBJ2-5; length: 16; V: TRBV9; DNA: TGTGCCAGCAGCGCTACAGGACAGGGGATTGGGGAGACCCAGTACTTC; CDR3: CASSATGQGIGETQYF
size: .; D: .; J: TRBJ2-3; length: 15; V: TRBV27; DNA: TGTGCCAGCAGCCCGAGCCTTGTGGAAGGAGATACGCAGTATTTT; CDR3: CASSPSLVEGDTQYF
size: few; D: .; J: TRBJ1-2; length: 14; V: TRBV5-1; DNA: TGCGCCGGCAGCCCTGGTGGGGCTAACTATGGCTACACCTTC; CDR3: CAGSPGGANYGYTF
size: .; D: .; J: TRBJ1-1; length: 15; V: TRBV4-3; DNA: TGCGCCCGCAGCCAAGGGCAGGGTTTGAACACTGAAGCTTTCTTT; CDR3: CARSQGQGLNTEAFF
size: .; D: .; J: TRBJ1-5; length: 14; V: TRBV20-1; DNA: TGCAGTGCTCAAGACCGGAGGACCAATCAGCCCCAGCATTTT; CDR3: CSAQDRRTNQPQHF
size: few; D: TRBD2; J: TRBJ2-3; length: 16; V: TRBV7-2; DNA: TGTGCCAGCAGCTCCGGGGGGGCCGTGGTAGCAGATACGCAGTATTTT; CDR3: CASSSGGAVVADTQYF
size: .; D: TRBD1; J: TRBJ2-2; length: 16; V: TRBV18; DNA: TGTGCCAGCTCATACTCCGGGACAGGGACCACCGGGGAGCTGTTTTTT; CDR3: CASSYSGTGTTGELFF
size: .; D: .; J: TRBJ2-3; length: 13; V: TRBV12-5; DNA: TGTGCTAGTGGTTCCCGGGACACAGGTACGCAGTATTTT; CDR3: CASGSRDTGTQYF
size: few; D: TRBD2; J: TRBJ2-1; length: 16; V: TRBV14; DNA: TGTGCCAGCAGCCAGTCACTAGCGGGGAAGGTCAATGAGCAGTTCTTC; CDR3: CASSQSLAGKVNEQFF
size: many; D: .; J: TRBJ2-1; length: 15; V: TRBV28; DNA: TGTGCCAGCACCACTAAAGACAGAAACTACAATGAGCAGTTCTTC; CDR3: CASTTKDRNYNEQFF
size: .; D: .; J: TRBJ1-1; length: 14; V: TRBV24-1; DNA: TGTGCCACCAGTGATGGGGGCGCCCCTCCTGAAGCTTTCTTT; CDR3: CATSDGGAPPEAFF
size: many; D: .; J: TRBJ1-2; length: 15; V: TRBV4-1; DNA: TGCGCCAGCAGCCAAGAGTTGGCCAACAACTATGGCTACACCTTC; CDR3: CASSQELANNYGYTF
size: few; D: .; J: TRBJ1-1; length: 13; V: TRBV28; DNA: TGTGCTATTGCGGGGGGGGCTAGCACTGAAGCTTTCTTT; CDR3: CAIAGGASTEAFF
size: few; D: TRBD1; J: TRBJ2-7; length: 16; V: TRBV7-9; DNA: TGTGCCAGCAGCTCATGGGGACAGGGGGCAACCGCCGAGCAGTACTTC; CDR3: CASSSWGQGATAEQYF
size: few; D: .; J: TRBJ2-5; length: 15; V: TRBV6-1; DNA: TGTGCCAGCACCATGACGATAGGGCCTACAGAGACCCAGTACTTC; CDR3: CASTMTIGPTETQYF
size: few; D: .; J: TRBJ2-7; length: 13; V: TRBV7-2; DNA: TGTGCCAGCAGCTACACGGACACCTACGAGCAGTACTTC; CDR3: CASSYTDTYEQYF
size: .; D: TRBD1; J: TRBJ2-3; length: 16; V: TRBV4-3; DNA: TGCGCCAGCAGCCAAGCCCCAGGGGGCTTGATAAATACGCAGTATTTT; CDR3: CASSQAPGGLINTQYF
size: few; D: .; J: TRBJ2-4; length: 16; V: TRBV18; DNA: TGTGCCAGCTCACCACCGCGTTCGGGGACCAAAAACATTCAGTACTTC; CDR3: CASSPPRSGTKNIQYF
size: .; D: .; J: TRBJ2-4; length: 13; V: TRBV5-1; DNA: TGCGCCAGCAGCGATGGAATGGGAAATGAGCAGTACTTC; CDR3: CASSDGMGNEQYF
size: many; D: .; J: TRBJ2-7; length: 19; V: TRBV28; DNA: TGTGCCAGCAGTTCCCTGCCGCCGGAGCGCATACATGGTCCCTACGAGCAGTACTTC; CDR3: CASSSLPPERIHGPYEQYF
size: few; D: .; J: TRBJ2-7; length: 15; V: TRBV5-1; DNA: TGCGCCAGCAGCTTGGATCGGGGATTGGGTGGCGAGCAGTACTTC; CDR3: CASSLDRGLGGEQYF
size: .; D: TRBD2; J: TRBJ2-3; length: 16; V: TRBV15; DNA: TGTGCCACCAGCAGAGGGACTAGCGGGGGCACAGATACGCAGTATTTT; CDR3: CATSRGTSGGTDTQYF
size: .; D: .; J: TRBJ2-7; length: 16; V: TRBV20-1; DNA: TGCAGTGCTACCAACCCCACCGGGGAGTCCTACAATGAGCAGTACTTC; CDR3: CSATNPTGESYNEQYF
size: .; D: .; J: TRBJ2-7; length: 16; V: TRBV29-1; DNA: TGCAGCGTTGCCGGAGGAGCAGTCTCCTCTAGCTACGAGCAGTACTTC; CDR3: CSVAGGAVSSSYEQYF
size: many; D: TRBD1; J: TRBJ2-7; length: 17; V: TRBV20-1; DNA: TGCAGTGCTAGAGTCCCGTTCTCCGGGACAGGGGTCAACGAGCAGTACTTC; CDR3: CSARVPFSGTGVNEQYF
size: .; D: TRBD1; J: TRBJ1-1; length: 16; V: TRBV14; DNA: TGTGCCAGCAGCCCGCGGACAGGGGGGATAATAAATGAAGCTTTCTTT; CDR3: CASSPRTGGIINEAFF
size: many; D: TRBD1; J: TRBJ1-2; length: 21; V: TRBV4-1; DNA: TGCGCCAGCAGCCAAGATCTAACTAGTCGAGGACAGGGGGCTTCGGGATATGGCTACACCTTC; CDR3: CASSQDLTSRGQGASGYGYTF
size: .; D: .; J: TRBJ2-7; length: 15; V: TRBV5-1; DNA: TGCGCCAGCAGCCGAACTACAGGGATCTACAATGAGCAGTACTTC; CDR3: CASSRTTGIYNEQYF
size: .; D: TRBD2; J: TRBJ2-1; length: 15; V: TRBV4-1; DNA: TGCGCCAGCACAGCGGGACTAGCGGATCACAATGAGCAGTTCTTC; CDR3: CASTAGLADHNEQFF